These 31 T cell receptor beta chains were sequenced from one sample in a study of blood T cells in healthy people across ages. Sample-barcoded 5' priming and a J-beta primer mix drove a second PCR of roughly 7 to 11 cycles. TCRdb redid the calling of the 5' RACE reads with MiXCR, one entry per CDR3 protein. The sample has 890,000 or so distinct CDR3 sequences; approximately 59% are singletons. The sequencing input was blood. These receptors came from a man aged 30-40 years in good health.

V usage is TRBV20-1 and J usage is TRBJ2-7; 7 bases fit TRBD1. The J call may be wrong; the DNA end is better matched by TRBJ2-5. CDR1 is DFQATT and CDR2 is SNEGSKA in the germline V gene (reference sequence). The CDR3 runs 17 residues. Here the CDR3 reads CSARRIGGLTGMETQYF. In DNA, the CDR3 is TGCAGTGCTAGAAGGATCGGAGGCTTGACAGGGATGGAGACCCAGTACTTC.

This sequence joins TRBV9 and TRBJ2-7; 9 bases are shared with TRBD2. Trimming at V came to 0 bases and at J to 0 bases, leaving 7 bases not matched to a gene. Looked up from germline, CDR1 is SGDLS and CDR2 is YYNGEE. The CDR3 sequence is 17 residues long. Here the CDR3 DNA reads TGTGCCAGCAGCGTAGGGCTAGCGGGGACAAACTCCTACGAGCAGTACTTC. Its translation is CASSVGLAGTNSYEQYF.

This rearrangement joins TRBV9 to TRBJ2-7; D may be TRBD1 (5 bases). The CDR3 loop spans 15 amino acids. V dropped 0 bases and J dropped 5 bases, with 15 bases sitting between them. Per the germline V gene, CDR1 is SGDLS and CDR2 is YYNGEE. CDR3 DNA: TGTGCCAGCAGCGTAGTAGGGGCGCCGCGTGACGAGCAGTACTTC. Protein product: CASSVVGAPRDEQYF. The variable domain in full, completed from reference TRBV9 and TRBJ2-7, reads DSGVTQTPKHLITATGQRVTLRCSPRSGDLSVYWYQQSLDQGLQFLIQYYNGEERAKGNILERFSAQQFPDLHSELNLSSLELGDSALYFCASSVVGAPRDEQYFGPGTRLTVT.

V and J are TRBV7-2 and TRBJ2-1; 12 bases align to TRBD2. Germline CDR1 SGHTA, CDR2 FQGNSA. The CDR3 loop spans 16 amino acids. With 6 bases clipped from V and 2 bases from J, the junction kept 5 bases outside the gene matches. CDR3 sequence: CASRPTSGGTYNEQFF. The CDR3 DNA reads TGTGCCAGCAGGCCAACTAGCGGGGGGACCTACAATGAGCAGTTCTTC.

This clonotype occurred a few times. The chain carries TRBV12-3 or TRBV12-4 and TRBJ2-7, with TRBD1 identical over 7 bases. The CDR3 has 14 amino acids. V trimming: 7 bases; J trimming: 3 bases; junction bases outside the gene matches: 9. In nucleotides, the CDR3 is TGTGCCAGCACCTCGACAGGGCGGAACTACGAGCAGTACTTC. It translates to CASTSTGRNYEQYF.

V gene TRBV29-1 combines with J gene TRBJ2-3, with 8 positions matching TRBD1. CDR1 is SQVTM, CDR2 ANQGSEA, per germline. The CDR3 runs to 14 residues. With 4 bases clipped from V and 3 bases from J, the junction kept 6 bases outside the gene matches. The CDR3 bases are TGCAGCGTTGTTCCTCGGGACAGGACAGATACGCAGTATTTT. This codes for CSVVPRDRTDTQYF.

This clonotype was picked up a small number of times. The V and J genes are TRBV20-1 and TRBJ2-1, with 8 bases that match TRBD2. CDR3 size: 14 residues. Germline V gene sequence: CDR1 DFQATT, CDR2 SNEGSKA (reference sequence). V lost 3 bases, J lost 8 bases, and 9 bases stayed unmatched. The CDR3 DNA reads as TGCAGTGCTAGTCCCCCGGGACTAGTCTATGAGCAGTTCTTC. Translating gives CSASPPGLVYEQFF.

This chain joins TRBV9 and TRBJ2-3; 9 bases are shared with TRBD1. Germline CDR1 SGDLS, CDR2 YYNGEE. V shed 1 base, J shed 0 bases, and the junction held 9 bases outside the gene matches. The CDR3 sequence is 18 residues long. The CDR3 spells CASSVQAGTGISTDTQYF. As DNA, the CDR3 is TGTGCCAGCAGCGTACAGGCCGGGACAGGGATAAGCACAGATACGCAGTATTTT.

The chain carries TRBV27 and TRBJ2-3; D is possibly TRBD2 (5 bases). This CDR3 spans 15 amino acids. Germline CDR1 MNHEY, CDR2 SMNVEV (reference sequence). V shed 2 bases and J shed 0 bases, with 9 bases lying between them. The CDR3 protein is CASSLRAASTDTQYF. As DNA, the CDR3 is TGTGCCAGCAGTTTAAGAGCGGCGAGCACAGATACGCAGTATTTT.

This clonotype turned up a few times. The chain is built from TRBV5-1 and TRBJ2-1; 9 bases map to TRBD1. CDR3 size: 15 residues. Germline CDR1 and CDR2: SGHRS and YFSETQ. V shed 4 bases, J shed 3 bases, and the junction held 5 bases outside the gene matches. The DNA for the CDR3 is TGCGCCAGCAGCCGCTCGGGACAGGGCTACAATGAGCAGTTCTTC. Amino acids: CASSRSGQGYNEQFF.

The chain carries TRBV7-3 and TRBJ2-2, with 7 positions matching TRBD2. CDR1 and CDR2 from the germline V gene are SGHTA and FQGTGA. With V trimmed by 5 bases and J by 4 bases, 10 bases remained unmatched. The CDR3 extends over 16 amino acids. CDR3 sequence (DNA): TGTGCCAGCAGCCTTCAAGCGGGGTCCCTCACCGGGGAGCTGTTTTTT. This gives the protein CASSLQAGSLTGELFF.

The chain recombines TRBV27 with TRBJ2-6; 9 bases line up with TRBD1. Germline V gene lookup returns CDR1 MNHEY and CDR2 SMNVEV (reference sequence). The junction had 9 bases not matched to a gene; V was cut back by 5 bases and J by 1 base. This CDR3 is 18 amino acids long. DNA of the CDR3: TGTGCCAGCAGTCCTCGGACAGGGGCCGCATCTGGGGCCAACGTCCTGACTTTC. This gives the protein CASSPRTGAASGANVLTF.

The chain employs TRBV5-1 and TRBJ1-2; unclear D gene. V lost 1 base and J lost 5, with 9 bases in between. CDR3 size: 13 residues. Germline V lookup: CDR1 SGHRS, CDR2 YFSETQ. CDR3: CASSLLRTYGYTF. CDR3 DNA sequence: TGCGCCAGCAGCTTGTTAAGGACTTATGGCTACACCTTC.

This chain uses TRBV20-1 with TRBJ1-6, with D unresolved. Trimming shortened V by 3 bases and J by 5 bases, and 14 bases separated the two germline ends. This CDR3 spans 15 amino acids. The germline CDR1 and CDR2 sequences are DFQATT and SNEGSKA (reference sequence). The CDR3 DNA is TGCAGTGCTAGCCTAACACTGGCGAATAATTCACCCCTCCACTTT. Translated, it gives CSASLTLANNSPLHF.

The V gene is TRBV28, the J gene TRBJ2-3; D not resolved. Germline CDR1 reads MDHEN; CDR2 reads SYDVKM. The CDR3 consists of 16 residues. Trimming shortened V by 1 base and J by 1 base, and 12 bases separated the two germline ends. CDR3 sequence (DNA): TGTGCCAGCAGTTTATCTCTGGCCCTGGGCACAGATACGCAGTATTTT. Its protein product is CASSLSLALGTDTQYF.

The chain has TRBV5-1 and TRBJ2-1, with TRBD2 matching over 11 bases. Germline CDR1 and CDR2: SGHRS and YFSETQ. J gave up 9 bases and V 0 bases, and 8 bases lay outside the gene matches. The CDR3 spans 16 residues. The CDR3 is CASSLGGRTSGLEQFF. For the CDR3, the DNA is TGCGCCAGCAGCTTGGGAGGGCGGACTAGCGGGCTTGAGCAGTTCTTC.

The chain recombines TRBV7-2 with TRBJ2-5; D is unresolved. This CDR3 has 14 amino acids. Germline-derived CDR1 and CDR2 are SGHTA and FQGNSA. Trimming took off 4 bases at V and 5 bases at J, with 14 bases between the two ends. DNA for the CDR3: TGTGCCAGCAGCTCCCCGAGTGTCTTCGAGACCCAGTACTTC. Translated: CASSSPSVFETQYF.

This rearrangement joins TRBV6-2 or TRBV6-3 to TRBJ2-3; no clear D gene. CDR3 length equals 14 residues. V lost 6 bases and J lost 6, with 16 bases in between. Germline CDR1 reads MNHEY; CDR2 reads SVGEGT. As DNA, the CDR3 is TGTGCCAGCAGCTATCGGTCGAGTGCGGATACGCAGTATTTT. It specifies CASSYRSSADTQYF.

Worth noting for this clonotype: A junction boundary mismatches the germline segment, possibly from a read error. The V and J genes are TRBV2 and TRBJ1-5; D remains unclear. The CDR3 sequence is 15 residues long. CDR1 is SNHLY, CDR2 FYNNEI, per germline. CDR3 nucleotides: TGTGCCAGCCTGGAGGCACCCTATAGCAACCAGCCCCAGCATTTT. This translates into CASLEAPYSNQPQHF.

In its sample, this clonotype was seen many times. V usage is TRBV20-1 and J usage is TRBJ1-6; D is perhaps TRBD1 (6 bases). This CDR3 region has 14 residues. Trimming cost V 3 bases and J 7 bases, with 13 bases left between them. Germline loops: CDR1 DFQATT, CDR2 SNEGSKA (reference sequence). The CDR3 region has the DNA TGCAGTGCTAGGGGGGGCGTGGGGAATTCACCCCTCCACTTT. It specifies CSARGGVGNSPLHF.

This clonotype turned up a few times. The chain employs TRBV20-1 and TRBJ2-3; 8 bases are shared with TRBD2. After removal of 5 bases from V and 3 bases from J, the junction contained 19 bases not matched to a gene. Germline-derived CDR1 and CDR2 are DFQATT and SNEGSKA (reference sequence). The CDR3 extends over 18 amino acids. CDR3 protein: CSADPGLGEKSLTDTQYF. The CDR3 bases are TGCAGTGCTGACCCGGGACTAGGAGAAAAAAGCTTAACAGATACGCAGTATTTT.

This chain connects TRBV4-2 to TRBJ2-3, with a possible D match to TRBD1 (7 bases). V was shortened by 2 bases and J by 3 bases, with 12 bases between the two germline ends. Germline V gives CDR1 LGHNA, CDR2 YNFKEQ. The CDR3 spans 15 residues. DNA of the CDR3: TGTGCCAGCAGCCAACCGACAGGGAGGACAGATACGCAGTATTTT. Amino acids: CASSQPTGRTDTQYF.

V and J are TRBV20-1 and TRBJ2-7; unclear D gene. In germline, CDR1 is DFQATT, CDR2 SNEGSKA (reference sequence). Trimming cost V 5 bases and J 2 bases, with 13 bases left between them. This CDR3 region has 13 residues. The CDR3 bases are TGCAGTGCTCCAGGACGGGCTACCTACGAGCAGTACTTC. This codes for CSAPGRATYEQYF.

CDR3: CALAQGVQETQYF. CDR3 coding DNA: TGTGCCTTGGCACAGGGCGTCCAAGAGACCCAGTACTTC. The rearrangement joins TRBV30 to TRBJ2-5; tentative D call: TRBD1 (6 bases). Germline assignment: CDR1 GTSNPN and CDR2 SVGIG (reference sequence). V lost 7 bases and J lost 1, with 13 bases in between. The CDR3 loop spans 13 amino acids.

This clonotype was seen at least ten times. This chain joins TRBV25-1 and TRBJ1-1, with no clear D. Germline CDR1 is MGHDK and CDR2 is SYGVNS. The CDR3 extends over 17 amino acids. V dropped 5 bases and J dropped 1 base, with 20 bases sitting between them. For the CDR3, the DNA is TGTGCCAGCAGTCCAGGTGAGCGGCCCACCAGGAACACTGAAGCTTTCTTT. Its protein is CASSPGERPTRNTEAFF.

This clonotype has a handful of counts. This CDR3 is CSALGGGRSEQFF. CDR3 nucleotide sequence: TGCAGCGCCCTTGGCGGGGGACGATCCGAGCAGTTCTTC. The V gene is TRBV29-1, the J gene TRBJ2-1, with 7 bases matching TRBD2. Trimming cost V 7 bases and J 10 bases; bases outside gene matches: 13. CDR3 size: 13 residues. Germline V gene data show CDR1 as SQVTM and CDR2 as ANQGSEA.

The chain combines TRBV27 with TRBJ2-3, with a weak D call TRBD2 (7 bases). Looked up from germline, CDR1 is MNHEY and CDR2 is SMNVEV (reference sequence). The CDR3 is made up of 16 amino acids. Between the trimmed V and J ends, which lost 4 bases and 6 bases, there was a span of 20 bases. CDR3 bases: TGTGCCAGCAGTTACCTCCGGGCGGGGGCCCCGGATACGCAGTATTTT. This codes for CASSYLRAGAPDTQYF.

This clonotype was counted a few times. The genes are TRBV6-2 or TRBV6-3 and TRBJ2-7; D remains ambiguous. From germline, CDR1 is MNHEY and CDR2 SVGEGT. With 5 bases removed from V and 5 bases from J, the gap between germline ends came to 7 bases. The CDR3 loop spans 11 amino acids. CDR3 region: CASSPWDEQYF. CDR3 sequence (DNA): TGTGCCAGCAGTCCGTGGGACGAGCAGTACTTC.

The genes are TRBV20-1 and TRBJ2-1; 9 bases are a match to TRBD2. V gave up 4 bases and J gave up 7 bases; unmatched junction bases: 11. The CDR3 contains 15 residues. Germline loops: CDR1 DFQATT, CDR2 SNEGSKA (reference sequence). CDR3 DNA: TGCAGTGCTACTAAACCGGGACTAGCATGGAATGAGCAGTTCTTC. Amino acids: CSATKPGLAWNEQFF.

This clonotype was found a few times. V is TRBV10-3 and J is TRBJ2-7; 11 nucleotides match TRBD1. The CDR3 loop spans 15 amino acids. Losses at the gene ends were 5 bases for V and 2 bases for J; bases not matched to a gene: 5. The germline V gene encodes CDR1 ENHRY and CDR2 SYGVKD. The CDR3: CAISPGTGGPYEQYF. In DNA form, the CDR3 reads TGTGCCATCAGTCCCGGGACAGGGGGACCCTACGAGCAGTACTTC.

This clonotype was found once. The chain couples TRBV29-1 to TRBJ2-7; possible D gene TRBD2, 7 bases. The germline gives CDR1 SQVTM, CDR2 ANQGSEA. Deletions cut 7 bases from V and 3 bases from J, with 16 bases between. This CDR3 has 13 residues. CDR3 in amino acids: CSAKGGRIYEQYF. The CDR3 DNA reads as TGCAGCGCGAAGGGGGGGCGAATCTACGAGCAGTACTTC.